The next 9 T cell receptor beta chains were all read from a single sample in a study of Graves' ophthalmopathy and Graves' hyperthyroidism. Amplification targeted the TCR beta CDR3 regions, with RNA transcripts as the source material. In the first round, RT-PCR was carried out with HTBI primers, and a multiplex PCR formed the second round. TCRdb called the multiplex PCR reads again in MiXCR, with one record for every CDR3 protein. The repertoire holds about 340,000 distinct CDR3 sequences, with 15% to 20% as singletons. Sequencing was done on a sample of peripheral blood. These receptor sequences come from an adult man with Graves' ophthalmopathy.

This clonotype was counted at least ten times. This may stem from a read error, because a much larger clone lies one nucleotide away. The J gene is TRBJ1-1, the V gene TRBV19; maybe TRBD1 (5 bases). Germline assignment: CDR1 LNHDA and CDR2 SQIVND (reference sequence). The length of the CDR3 is 14 residues. The DNA for the CDR3 is TGTGCCAGTAGTGCAGGGCTATTGGGCACTGAAGCTTCCTTT. It specifies CASSAGLLGTEASF.

This clonotype was recorded a few times. The DNA of the CDR3 is TGTGCCAGCAGACCCCAGGGATCCACTGAAGCTTTCTTT. Its translation is CASRPQGSTEAFF. The chain couples TRBV6-1 to TRBJ1-1, with D possibly TRBD1 on 5 matching bases. Germline CDR1 MNHNS, CDR2 SASEGT. The CDR3 sequence is 13 residues long. Trimming stripped 6 bases from V and 4 bases from J, with 12 bases between.

The V call is TRBV28, the J call TRBJ1-2, with a weak D call TRBD1 (6 bases). The V and J ends lost 3 bases and 8 bases respectively, with 13 bases between them. The germline CDR1 and CDR2 sequences are MDHEN and SYDVKM. The CDR3 covers 13 residues. CDR3 DNA: TGTGCCAGCAGTTTGGGAGGGGGTCGCGGCTACACCTTC. It encodes CASSLGGGRGYTF.

This clonotype was counted ten times or more. The chain couples TRBV28 to TRBJ1-1, with 7 bases aligning to TRBD1. Germline V lookup: CDR1 MDHEN, CDR2 SYDVKM. With 6 bases clipped from V and 11 bases from J, the junction kept 18 bases outside the gene matches. The CDR3 has 15 amino acids. DNA of the CDR3: TGTGCCAGCAGCCCTACCCCCGGGAGGGGGCTTTTGGCTTTCTTT. It is translated as CASSPTPGRGLLAFF. Full variable domain (remainder filled in from reference TRBV28 and TRBJ1-1): DVKVTQSSRYLVKRTGEKVFLECVQDMDHENMFWYRQDPGLGLRLIYFSYDVKMKEKGDIPEGYSVSREKKERFSLILESASTNQTSMYLCASSPTPGRGLLAFFGQGTRLTVV.

This clonotype has ten or more counts. The rearrangement uses TRBV14 and TRBJ2-2; D gene ambiguous. This CDR3 is built from 14 residues. The germline V gene encodes CDR1 SGHDN and CDR2 FVKESK. Between the trimmed V and J ends, which lost 0 bases and 5 bases, there was a span of 7 bases. In nucleotides, the CDR3 is TGTGCCAGCAGCCAAGATGTCATTACCGGGGAGCTGTTTTTT. It yields the protein CASSQDVITGELFF.

This clonotype was observed at least ten times. The genes are TRBV11-2 and TRBJ1-3, with D maybe TRBD1 (5 bases). From germline, CDR1 is SGHAT and CDR2 FQNNGV. V shed 1 base and J shed 7 bases, with 17 bases lying between them. This CDR3 is 16 amino acids long. Here the CDR3 DNA reads TGTGCCAGCAGCTTAGTGGGGGGAGGTGTGAGGAACACCATATATTTT. Translating it yields CASSLVGGGVRNTIYF.

There are many counts of this clonotype. This chain joins TRBV19 and TRBJ2-2; 12 bases are shared with TRBD2. With V trimmed by 0 bases and J by 5 bases, 4 bases remained unmatched. Germline CDR1 LNHDA, CDR2 SQIVND (reference sequence). The CDR3 has 17 residues. CDR3 DNA: TGTGCCAGTAGTATAGAGAGACTAGCGGGAGTGACCGGGGAGCTGTTTTTT. This gives the protein CASSIERLAGVTGELFF. Complete variable domain (other parts from reference TRBV19 and TRBJ2-2): DGGITQSPKYLFRKEGQNVTLSCEQNLNHDAMYWYRQDPGQGLRLIYYSQIVNDFQKGDIAEGYSVSREKKESFPLTVTSAQKNPTAFYLCASSIERLAGVTGELFFGEGSRLTVL.

The V and J genes are TRBV12-3 or TRBV12-4 and TRBJ1-1, with TRBD1 matching 7 bases. V was clipped by 7 bases and J by 3 bases; unmatched bases: 8. This CDR3 is 14 amino acids long. In nucleotides, the CDR3 is TGTGCCAGCAACATACTCCAGGGGGACACTGAAGCTTTCTTT. Protein sequence: CASNILQGDTEAFF.

V gene TRBV24-1 combines with J gene TRBJ1-1; D ambiguous. Trimming took 1 base from V and 8 from J, leaving 13 bases between them. Germline CDR1 and CDR2: KGHDR and SFDVKD. CDR3 length equals 14 residues. The CDR3 bases are TGTGCCACCAGTGATTTTGGACCGGCGGAGGAAGCTTTCTTT. Its protein product is CATSDFGPAEEAFF.